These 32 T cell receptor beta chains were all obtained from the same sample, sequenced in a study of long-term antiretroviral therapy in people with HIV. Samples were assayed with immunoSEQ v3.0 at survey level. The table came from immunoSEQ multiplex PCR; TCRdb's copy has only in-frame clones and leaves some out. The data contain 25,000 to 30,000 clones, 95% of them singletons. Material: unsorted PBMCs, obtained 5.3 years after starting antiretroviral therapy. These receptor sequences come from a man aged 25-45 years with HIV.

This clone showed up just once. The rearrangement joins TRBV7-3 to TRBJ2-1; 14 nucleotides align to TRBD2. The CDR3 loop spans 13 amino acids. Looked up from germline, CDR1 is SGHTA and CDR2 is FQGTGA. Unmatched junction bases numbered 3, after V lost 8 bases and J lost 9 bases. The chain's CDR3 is CASGTSGGFEQFF. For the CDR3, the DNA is TGTGCCAGCGGGACTAGCGGGGGATTTGAGCAGTTCTTC. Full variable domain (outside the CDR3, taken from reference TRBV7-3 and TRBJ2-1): GAGVSQTPSNKVTEKGKYVELRCDPISGHTALYWYRQSLGQGPEFLIYFQGTGAADDSGLPNDRFFAVRPEGSVSTLKIQRTERGDSAVYLCASGTSGGFEQFFGPGTRLTVL.

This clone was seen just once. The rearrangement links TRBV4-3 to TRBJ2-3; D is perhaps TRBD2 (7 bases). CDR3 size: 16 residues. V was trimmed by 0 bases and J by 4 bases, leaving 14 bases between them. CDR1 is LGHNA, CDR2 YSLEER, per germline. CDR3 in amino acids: CASSQDWGGGSDTQYF. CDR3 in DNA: TGCGCCAGCAGCCAAGATTGGGGGGGCGGTTCAGATACGCAGTATTTT.

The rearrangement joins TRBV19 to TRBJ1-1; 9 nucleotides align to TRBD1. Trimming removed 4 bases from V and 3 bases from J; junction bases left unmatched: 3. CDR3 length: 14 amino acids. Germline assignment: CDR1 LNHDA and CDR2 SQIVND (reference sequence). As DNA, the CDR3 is TGTGCCAGTAGTAAAGACAGGGGGGACACTGAAGCTTTCTTT. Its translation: CASSKDRGDTEAFF.

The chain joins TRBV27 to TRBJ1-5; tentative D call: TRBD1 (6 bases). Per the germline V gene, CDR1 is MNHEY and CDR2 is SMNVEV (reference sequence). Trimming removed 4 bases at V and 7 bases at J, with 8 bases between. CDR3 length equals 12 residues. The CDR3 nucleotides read TGTGCCAGCAGTTACAGGGACCAGCCCCAGCATTTT. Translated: CASSYRDQPQHF.

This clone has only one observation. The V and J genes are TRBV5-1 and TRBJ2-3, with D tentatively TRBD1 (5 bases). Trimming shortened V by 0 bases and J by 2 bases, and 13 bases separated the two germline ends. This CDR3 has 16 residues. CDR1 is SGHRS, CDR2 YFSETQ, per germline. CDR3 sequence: CASSLEAGPDTDTQYF. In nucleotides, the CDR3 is TGCGCCAGCAGCTTGGAGGCAGGGCCGGACACAGATACGCAGTATTTT.

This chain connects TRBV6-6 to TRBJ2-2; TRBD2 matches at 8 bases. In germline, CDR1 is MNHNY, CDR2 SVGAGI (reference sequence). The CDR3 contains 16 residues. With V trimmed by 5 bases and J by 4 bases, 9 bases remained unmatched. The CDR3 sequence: CASSPPGGRVTGELFF. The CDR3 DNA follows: TGTGCCAGCAGTCCCCCGGGGGGGCGTGTCACCGGGGAGCTGTTTTTT.

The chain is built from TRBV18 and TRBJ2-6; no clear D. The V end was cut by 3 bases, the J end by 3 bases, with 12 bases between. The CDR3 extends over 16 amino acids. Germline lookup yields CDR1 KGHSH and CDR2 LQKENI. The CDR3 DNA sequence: TGTGCCAGCTCACCGGGAAGTTTTGATGGGGCCAACGTCCTGACTTTC. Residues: CASSPGSFDGANVLTF.

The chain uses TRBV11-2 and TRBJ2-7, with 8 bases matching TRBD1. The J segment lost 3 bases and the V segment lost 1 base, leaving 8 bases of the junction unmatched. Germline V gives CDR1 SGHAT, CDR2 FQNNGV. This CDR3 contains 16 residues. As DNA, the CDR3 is TGTGCCAGCAGCTTAGGGGGAGGACAGGGACACTACGAGCAGTACTTC. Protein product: CASSLGGGQGHYEQYF.

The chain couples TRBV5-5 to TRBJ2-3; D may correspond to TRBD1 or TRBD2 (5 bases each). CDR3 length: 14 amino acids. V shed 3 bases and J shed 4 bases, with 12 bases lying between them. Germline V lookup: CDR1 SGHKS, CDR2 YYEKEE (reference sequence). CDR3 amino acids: CASSYQRGADTQYF. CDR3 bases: TGTGCCAGCAGCTACCAACGAGGGGCAGATACGCAGTATTTT. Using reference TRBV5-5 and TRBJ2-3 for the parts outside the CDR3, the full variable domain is DAGVTQSPTHLIKTRGQQVTLRCSPISGHKSVSWYQQVLGQGPQFIFQYYEKEERGRGNFPDRFSARQFPNYSSELNVNALLLGDSALYLCASSYQRGADTQYFGPGTRLTVL.

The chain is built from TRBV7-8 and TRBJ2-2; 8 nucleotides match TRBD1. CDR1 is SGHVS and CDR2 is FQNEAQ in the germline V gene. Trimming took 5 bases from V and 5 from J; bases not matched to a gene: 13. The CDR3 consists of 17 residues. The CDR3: CASSGGRVDRGTGELFF. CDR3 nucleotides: TGTGCCAGCAGCGGGGGGCGCGTCGACAGGGGTACCGGGGAGCTGTTTTTT.

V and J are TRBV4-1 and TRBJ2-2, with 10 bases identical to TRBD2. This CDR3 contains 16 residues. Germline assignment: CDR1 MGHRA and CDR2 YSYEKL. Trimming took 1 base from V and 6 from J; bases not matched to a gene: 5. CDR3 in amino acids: CASSQGLAGVAGELFF. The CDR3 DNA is TGCGCCAGCAGCCAAGGGCTAGCGGGAGTGGCCGGGGAGCTGTTTTTT.

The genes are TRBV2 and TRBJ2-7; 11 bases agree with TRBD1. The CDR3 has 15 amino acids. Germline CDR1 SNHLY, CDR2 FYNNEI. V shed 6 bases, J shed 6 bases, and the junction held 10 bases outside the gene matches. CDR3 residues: CASSDRDRGSFEQYF. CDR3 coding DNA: TGTGCCAGCAGCGACCGGGACAGGGGGTCTTTCGAGCAGTACTTC. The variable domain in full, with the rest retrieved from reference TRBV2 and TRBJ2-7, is EPEVTQTPSHQVTQMGQEVILRCVPISNHLYFYWYRQILGQKVEFLVSFYNNEISEKSEIFDDQFSVERPDGSNFTLKIRSTKLEDSAMYFCASSDRDRGSFEQYFGPGTRLTVT.

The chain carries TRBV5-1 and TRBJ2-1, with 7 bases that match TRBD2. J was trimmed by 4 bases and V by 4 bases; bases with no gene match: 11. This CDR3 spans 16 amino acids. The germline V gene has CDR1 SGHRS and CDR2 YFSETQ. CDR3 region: CASSLRPASGYNEQFF. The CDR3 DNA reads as TGCGCCAGCAGCCTCAGGCCGGCTAGCGGATACAATGAGCAGTTCTTC.

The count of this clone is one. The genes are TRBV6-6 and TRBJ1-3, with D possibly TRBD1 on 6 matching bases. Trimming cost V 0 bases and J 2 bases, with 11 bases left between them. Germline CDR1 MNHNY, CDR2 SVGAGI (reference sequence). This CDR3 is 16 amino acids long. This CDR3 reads CASSYSRGETGNTIYF. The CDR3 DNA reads TGTGCCAGCAGTTACTCTAGGGGGGAAACTGGAAACACCATATATTTT.

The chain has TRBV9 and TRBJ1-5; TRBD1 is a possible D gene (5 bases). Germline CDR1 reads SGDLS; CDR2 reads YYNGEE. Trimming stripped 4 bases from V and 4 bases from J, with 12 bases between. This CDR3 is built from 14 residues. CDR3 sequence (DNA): TGTGCCAGCAGCCAGGGAGCGGGGAATCAGCCCCAGCATTTT. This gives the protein CASSQGAGNQPQHF.

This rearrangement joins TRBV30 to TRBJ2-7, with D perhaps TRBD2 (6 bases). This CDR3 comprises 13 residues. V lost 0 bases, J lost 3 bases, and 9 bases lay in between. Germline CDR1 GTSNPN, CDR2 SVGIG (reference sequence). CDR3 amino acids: CAWSVGGGYEQYF. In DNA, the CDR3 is TGTGCCTGGAGTGTGGGGGGAGGCTACGAGCAGTACTTC.

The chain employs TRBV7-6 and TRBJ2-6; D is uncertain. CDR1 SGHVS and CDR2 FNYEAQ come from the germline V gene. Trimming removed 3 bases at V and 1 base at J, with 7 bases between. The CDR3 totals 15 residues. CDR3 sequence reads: CASSFQGSGANVLTF. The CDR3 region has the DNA TGTGCCAGCAGCTTTCAAGGGTCTGGGGCCAACGTCCTGACTTTC.

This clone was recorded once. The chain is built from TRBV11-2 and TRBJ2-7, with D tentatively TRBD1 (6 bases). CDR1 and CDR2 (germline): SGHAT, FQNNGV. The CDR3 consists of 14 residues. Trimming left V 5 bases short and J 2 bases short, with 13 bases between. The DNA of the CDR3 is TGTGCCAGCAGCCCCCCGGACAGACCCTACGAGCAGTACTTC. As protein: CASSPPDRPYEQYF.

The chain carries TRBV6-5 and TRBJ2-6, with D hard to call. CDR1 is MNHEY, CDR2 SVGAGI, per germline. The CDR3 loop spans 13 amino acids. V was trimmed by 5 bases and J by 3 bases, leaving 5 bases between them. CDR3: CASSPIGANVLTF. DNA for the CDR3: TGTGCCAGCAGTCCGATTGGGGCCAACGTCCTGACTTTC.

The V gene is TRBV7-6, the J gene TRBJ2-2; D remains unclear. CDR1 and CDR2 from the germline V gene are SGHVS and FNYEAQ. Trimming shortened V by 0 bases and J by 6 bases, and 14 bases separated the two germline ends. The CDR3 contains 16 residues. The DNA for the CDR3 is TGTGCCAGCAGCTTAGCGGACCCGGGCTCGTCCGGGGAGCTGTTTTTT. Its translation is CASSLADPGSSGELFF.

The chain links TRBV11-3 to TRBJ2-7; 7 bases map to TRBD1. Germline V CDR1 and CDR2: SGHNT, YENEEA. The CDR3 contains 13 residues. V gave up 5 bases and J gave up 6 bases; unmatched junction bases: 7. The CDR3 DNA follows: TGTGCCAGCAGCGGACACAGGGGATGCGAGCAGTACTTC. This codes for CASSGHRGCEQYF.

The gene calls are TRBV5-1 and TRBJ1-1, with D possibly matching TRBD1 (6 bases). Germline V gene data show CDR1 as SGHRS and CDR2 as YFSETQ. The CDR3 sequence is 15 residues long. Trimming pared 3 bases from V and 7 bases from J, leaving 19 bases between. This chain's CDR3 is CASSSQRGGGGEAFF. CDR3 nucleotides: TGCGCCAGCAGCTCCCAACGGGGAGGAGGGGGTGAAGCTTTCTTT.

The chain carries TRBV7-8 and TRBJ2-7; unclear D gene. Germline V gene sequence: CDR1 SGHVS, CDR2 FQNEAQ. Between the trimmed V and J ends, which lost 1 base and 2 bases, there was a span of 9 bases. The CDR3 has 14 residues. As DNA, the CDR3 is TGTGCCAGCAGCTTAGGTAGCACAGCCTACGAGCAGTACTTC. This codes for CASSLGSTAYEQYF.

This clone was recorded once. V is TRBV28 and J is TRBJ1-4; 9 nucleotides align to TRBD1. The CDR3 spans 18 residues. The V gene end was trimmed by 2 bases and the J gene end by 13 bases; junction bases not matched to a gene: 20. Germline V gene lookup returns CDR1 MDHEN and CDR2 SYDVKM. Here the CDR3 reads CASSLLGSTGGPHGTLFF. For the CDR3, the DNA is TGTGCCAGCAGTTTACTAGGATCGACAGGGGGGCCGCACGGGACACTGTTTTTT.

CDR3 loop: CASSRTSGSSYEQYF. Here the CDR3 DNA reads TGTGCCAGCAGTCGGACTAGCGGGAGCTCCTACGAGCAGTACTTC. The genes are TRBV4-2 and TRBJ2-7; 13 positions match TRBD2. The CDR3 length is 15 residues. The V gene end was trimmed by 6 bases and the J gene end by 0 bases; junction bases not matched to a gene: 2. The V gene's germline CDR1 is LGHNA and CDR2 YNFKEQ.

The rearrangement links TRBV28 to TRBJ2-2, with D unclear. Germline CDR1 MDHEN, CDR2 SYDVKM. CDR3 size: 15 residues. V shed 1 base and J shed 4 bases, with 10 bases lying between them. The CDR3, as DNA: TGTGCCAGCAGTTTATCAGTAGAGCTCACCGGGGAGCTGTTTTTT. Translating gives CASSLSVELTGELFF. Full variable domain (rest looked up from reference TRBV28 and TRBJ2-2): DVKVTQSSRYLVKRTGEKVFLECVQDMDHENMFWYRQDPGLGLRLIYFSYDVKMKEKGDIPEGYSVSREKKERFSLILESASTNQTSMYLCASSLSVELTGELFFGEGSRLTVL.

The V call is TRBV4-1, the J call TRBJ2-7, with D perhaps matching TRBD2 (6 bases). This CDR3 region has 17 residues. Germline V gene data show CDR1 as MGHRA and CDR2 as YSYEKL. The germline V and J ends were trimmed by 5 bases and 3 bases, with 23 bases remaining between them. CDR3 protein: CASSTDYFRGGDYEQYF. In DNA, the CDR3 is TGCGCCAGCAGCACGGACTACTTTAGAGGTGGGGACTACGAGCAGTACTTC.

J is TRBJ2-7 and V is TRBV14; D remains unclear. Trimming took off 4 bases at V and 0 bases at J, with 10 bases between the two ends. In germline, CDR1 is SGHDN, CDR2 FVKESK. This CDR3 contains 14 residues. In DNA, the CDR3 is TGTGCCAGCAGCCCTAAGGACCGCTCCTACGAGCAGTACTTC. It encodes CASSPKDRSYEQYF.

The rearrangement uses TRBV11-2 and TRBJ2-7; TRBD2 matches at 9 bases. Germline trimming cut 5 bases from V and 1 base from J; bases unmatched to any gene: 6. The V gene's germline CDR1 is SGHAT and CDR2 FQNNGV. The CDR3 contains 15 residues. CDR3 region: CASSPGLASSYEQYF. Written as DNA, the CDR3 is TGTGCCAGCAGCCCTGGACTAGCGAGTTCCTACGAGCAGTACTTC.

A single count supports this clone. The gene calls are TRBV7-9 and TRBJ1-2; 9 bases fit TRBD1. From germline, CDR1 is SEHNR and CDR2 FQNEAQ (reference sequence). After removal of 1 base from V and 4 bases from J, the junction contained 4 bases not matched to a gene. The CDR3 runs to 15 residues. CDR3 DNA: TGTGCCAGCAGCTTAGTTGGGACAGGGTTCTATGGCTACACCTTC. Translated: CASSLVGTGFYGYTF.

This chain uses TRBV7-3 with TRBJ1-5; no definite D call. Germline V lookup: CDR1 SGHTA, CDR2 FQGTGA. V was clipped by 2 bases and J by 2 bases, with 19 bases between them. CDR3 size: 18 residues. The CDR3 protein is CASSLDFLGEDGNQPQHF. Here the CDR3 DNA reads TGTGCCAGCAGCTTAGATTTCCTCGGGGAGGACGGCAATCAGCCCCAGCATTTT.

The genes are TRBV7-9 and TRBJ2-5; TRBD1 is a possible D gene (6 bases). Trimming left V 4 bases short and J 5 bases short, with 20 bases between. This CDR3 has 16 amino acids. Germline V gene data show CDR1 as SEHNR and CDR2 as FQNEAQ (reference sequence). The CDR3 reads CASSSLNLRGGETQYF. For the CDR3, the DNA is TGTGCCAGCAGCTCCTTAAACCTCAGGGGTGGCGAGACCCAGTACTTC.